The T cell receptor (beta chain) under discussion was sequenced for a study of T cell changes during pregnancy in multiple sclerosis (dated by TCRdb to between 2018 and 2021). Regarding the study in general: The study examined how the T cell repertoire changed over the course of pregnancy in women with multiple sclerosis.

Note on this clone: Its antigen is not yet known. Per-base qualities were not stored, and no clone one base away is much larger.

The CDR3, from cysteine to phenylalanine, totals 13 residues. Only the CDR3 DNA is retained, 39 bases long and in frame from the first base. The junction carries 15 bases between V and J, which are trimmed by 7 bases and 8 bases respectively. CDR1 MDHEN and CDR2 SYDVKM were looked up in the germline V gene. The method was the immunoSEQ multiplex PCR assay. As stored in TCRdb, this immuneACCESS dataset retains in-frame rearrangements with V and J assigned. A fraction of the clones does not appear; measured against another copy, unresolved V genes explain less than half of the discrepancy, and the remainder lacks a known reason. For this sample there are about 38,000 clones; around 89% appear just once. The ten most abundant clones make up about 0.57% of the sample.

This TCR was sampled from a female donor with multiple sclerosis, enrolled in a pregnancy study. The sequencing used CD4+ T cells from peripheral blood mononuclear cells, collected in the second trimester of pregnancy. This sequence uses TRBV28 and TRBJ1-5; the D gene is perhaps TRBD1, on 5 matching bases. The nucleotides read TGTGCCAGCAAATCAGGGTTTTATGAGCCCCAGCATTTT. The translation is CASKSGFYEPQHF.